A selection of T cell receptor beta chains follows, all from one sample in a study of blood T cell repertoires in COVID-19. The method was immunoSEQ multiplex PCR; TCRdb's version includes in-frame clones alone and lacks a portion of them. The table records approximately 170,000 clones, approximately 81% of them present only once. Sequenced: peripheral blood. The receptors derive from a woman of 80 years or more with active or convalescent COVID-19. The CDR3 runs from the conserved cysteine through the conserved F or W. The D gene is left open where the match is weak. A row's size may be missing; if present it is once, few, many or a size class.

>TRBD2|.|TRBJ2-1|TRBV9
TGTGCCAGCAGCGTAGGTTCACTAGCGGAGCTCAATGAGCAGTTCTTC
CASSVGSLAELNEQFF
>.|.|TRBJ2-2|TRBV28
TGTGCCAGCGGGGTAGGGGGCACCGGGGAGCTGTTTTTT
CASGVGGTGELFF
>TRBD2|.|TRBJ2-2|TRBV6-5
TGTGCCAGCAGTACCGGGACTAGCGACACCGGGGAGCTGTTTTTT
CASSTGTSDTGELFF
>TRBD1|.|TRBJ2-7|TRBV6-1
TGTGCCAGCAGTGAAGCGGGGACAGGGCCCTACGAGCAGTACTTC
CASSEAGTGPYEQYF
>TRBD1|.|TRBJ2-7|TRBV5-1
TGCGCCAGCAGCTTGAACAGGGGCGGGTACGAGCAGTACTTC
CASSLNRGGYEQYF
>TRBD2|.|TRBJ2-7|TRBV3-1/TRBV3-2
TGTGCCAGCAGCCACCGGACTAGCGGGATGAACGAGCAGTACTTC
CASSHRTSGMNEQYF
>.|few|TRBJ1-5|TRBV10-3
TGTGCCATCAGTGAGTCGGCCGAGCCCCAGCATTTT
CAISESAEPQHF
>.|few|TRBJ1-3|TRBV2
TGTGCCAGCAGGATACAGAGCTCTGGAAACACCATATATTTT
CASRIQSSGNTIYF
>.|once|TRBJ1-3|TRBV27
TGTGCCAGCAGTTTTCAGGGAAAGTCTGGAAACACCATATATTTT
CASSFQGKSGNTIYF
>TRBD2|.|TRBJ2-2|TRBV5-4
TGTGCCAGCAGCTTGGGACTAGCGTACACCGGGGAGCTGTTTTTT
CASSLGLAYTGELFF
>TRBD2|.|TRBJ2-3|TRBV9
TGTGCCAGCAGCTTGGGACTAGCGGGAGAGGGTACAGATACGCAGTATTTT
CASSLGLAGEGTDTQYF
>.|once|TRBJ2-1|TRBV19
TGTGCCAGTAACCTATCACCTAGCGCGCATGAGCAGTTCTTC
CASNLSPSAHEQFF
>.|.|TRBJ1-5|TRBV7-9
TGTGCCAGCAGCTCGGACGGGAGATATCAGCCCCAGCATTTT
CASSSDGRYQPQHF
>TRBD2|.|TRBJ2-7|TRBV14
TGTGCCAGCAGCCGAACCGCGACTAGCGGGAGGTTTGAGCAGTACTTC
CASSRTATSGRFEQYF
>.|.|TRBJ2-7|TRBV2
TGTGCCAGCAGTGTCCAGGGATCCGAATACGAGCAGTACTTC
CASSVQGSEYEQYF
>.|.|TRBJ2-7|TRBV5-1
TGCGCCAGCAGCAGGTCTACTCTCCGGGACAAATTGTTCGACGAGCAGTACTTC
CASSRSTLRDKLFDEQYF
>.|.|TRBJ2-3|TRBV7-9
TGTGCCAGCAGCTTAGCATCAGTCGGGGATACGCAGTATTTT
CASSLASVGDTQYF
>TRBD2|.|TRBJ2-1|TRBV2
TGTGCCAGCAGTTCCAGACTAGCGGGCAATGAGCAGTTCTTC
CASSSRLAGNEQFF
>.|.|TRBJ1-5|TRBV28
TGTGCCAGCAGTCGATATCAGGGTTTTGACCAGCCCCAGCATTTT
CASSRYQGFDQPQHF
>.|.|TRBJ1-3|TRBV5-1
TGCGCCAGCAGCTTGGCCGGGAACTCTGGAAACACCATATATTTT
CASSLAGNSGNTIYF